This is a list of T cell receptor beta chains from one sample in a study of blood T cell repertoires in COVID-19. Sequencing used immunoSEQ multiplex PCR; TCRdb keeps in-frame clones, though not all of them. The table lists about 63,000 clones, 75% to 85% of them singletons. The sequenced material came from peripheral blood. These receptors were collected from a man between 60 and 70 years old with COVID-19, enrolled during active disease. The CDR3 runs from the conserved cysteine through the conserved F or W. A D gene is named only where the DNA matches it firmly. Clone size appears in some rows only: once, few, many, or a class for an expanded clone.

CDR3: CASSPGVAGGSGELFF
DNA: TGTGCCAGCAGCCCCGGGGTAGCGGGAGGCTCGGGGGAGCTGTTTTTT
size: NA
J: TRBJ2-2
D: TRBD2
length: 16
V: TRBV5-5

CDR3: CASSEVYRLSSSGNTIYF
DNA: TGTGCCAGCAGTGAAGTGTATAGACTGTCAAGCTCTGGAAACACCATATATTTT
size: NA
J: TRBJ1-3
D: NA
length: 18
V: TRBV6-1

CDR3: CASSRDRSDEQYF
DNA: TGTGCCAGCAGCCGCGACAGATCGGACGAGCAGTACTTC
size: NA
J: TRBJ2-7
D: NA
length: 13
V: TRBV5-5

CDR3: CASLTGVAERNQPQHF
DNA: TGTGCCAGTCTTACCGGGGTCGCAGAGCGGAATCAGCCCCAGCATTTT
size: medium-sized
J: TRBJ1-5
D: NA
length: 16
V: TRBV19

CDR3: CASSLDTNTGELFF
DNA: TGTGCCAGCAGCTTAGATACTAACACCGGGGAGCTGTTTTTT
size: NA
J: TRBJ2-2
D: NA
length: 14
V: TRBV7-3

CDR3: CASSSTGDYSNQPQHF
DNA: TGTGCCAGCAGCTCTACAGGGGATTATAGCAATCAGCCCCAGCATTTT
size: NA
J: TRBJ1-5
D: TRBD1
length: 16
V: TRBV7-8

CDR3: CASSPELPRRGETQYF
DNA: TGTGCCAGCTCACCCGAACTACCCCGCAGGGGAGAGACCCAGTACTTC
size: few
J: TRBJ2-5
D: NA
length: 16
V: TRBV18

CDR3: CASSWGPANTDTQYF
DNA: TGTGCCAGCAGCTGGGGGCCAGCCAACACAGATACGCAGTATTTT
size: NA
J: TRBJ2-3
D: NA
length: 15
V: TRBV7-2

CDR3: CASTQERLNYGYTF
DNA: TGTGCCAGCACCCAAGAGAGGCTTAACTATGGCTACACCTTC
size: NA
J: TRBJ1-2
D: NA
length: 14
V: TRBV2

CDR3: CASSSFDRSNYEQYF
DNA: TGTGCCAGCAGCTCCTTTGACAGGTCCAACTACGAGCAGTACTTC
size: NA
J: TRBJ2-7
D: NA
length: 15
V: TRBV11-3

CDR3: CASSLRRGGGTDTQYF
DNA: TGTGCCAGCAGCCTCCGGAGGGGCGGTGGCACAGATACGCAGTATTTT
size: NA
J: TRBJ2-3
D: NA
length: 16
V: TRBV7-2

CDR3: CASSISSGGYFSGEQFF
DNA: TGTGCCAGTAGTATATCTAGCGGGGGGTATTTTTCGGGTGAGCAGTTCTTC
size: NA
J: TRBJ2-1
D: TRBD2
length: 17
V: TRBV19

CDR3: CASSGTGGDFYGYTF
DNA: TGTGCCAGCAGCGGGACAGGGGGGGACTTTTATGGCTACACCTTC
size: NA
J: TRBJ1-2
D: TRBD1
length: 15
V: TRBV9

CDR3: CASSQGGRGTEKLFF
DNA: TGTGCCAGCAGCCAAGGAGGCAGGGGTACTGAAAAACTGTTTTTT
size: NA
J: TRBJ1-4
D: NA
length: 15
V: TRBV3-1/TRBV3-2

CDR3: CASSLYGTGEYNEQFF
DNA: TGTGCCAGCAGCTTGTACGGGACAGGGGAATACAATGAGCAGTTCTTC
size: NA
J: TRBJ2-1
D: TRBD1
length: 16
V: TRBV7-3

CDR3: CASSAGQGKRDYGYTF
DNA: TGTGCCAGCAGCGCGGGACAGGGAAAGAGGGACTATGGCTACACCTTC
size: few
J: TRBJ1-2
D: TRBD1
length: 16
V: TRBV9

CDR3: CASSLGTAYNEQFF
DNA: TGCGCCAGCAGCTTAGGGACAGCTTACAATGAGCAGTTCTTC
size: NA
J: TRBJ2-1
D: TRBD1
length: 14
V: TRBV5-1

CDR3: CASSINPGQAVEQYF
DNA: TGTGCCAGCAGCATAAATCCGGGACAGGCGGTCGAGCAGTACTTC
size: NA
J: TRBJ2-7
D: TRBD1
length: 15
V: TRBV5-5

CDR3: CASSQYGRENEKLFF
DNA: TGTGCCAGCAGCCAATACGGGAGGGAAAATGAAAAACTGTTTTTT
size: NA
J: TRBJ1-4
D: NA
length: 15
V: TRBV3-1/TRBV3-2

CDR3: CASSYQSGRSSGNTIYF
DNA: TGTGCCAGCAGTTACCAGAGCGGACGGAGCTCTGGAAACACCATATATTTT
size: once
J: TRBJ1-3
D: NA
length: 17
V: TRBV6-2/TRBV6-3

CDR3: CASSQVLAGPFPLF
DNA: TGTGCCAGCAGCCAAGTATTAGCGGGACCCTTCCCCCTCTTC
size: NA
J: TRBJ2-1
D: TRBD2
length: 14
V: TRBV4-2

CDR3: CASSPGVRGDQPQHF
DNA: TGTGCCAGCAGCCCAGGGGTTCGGGGTGATCAGCCCCAGCATTTT
size: few
J: TRBJ1-5
D: NA
length: 15
V: TRBV5-8

CDR3: CASSPQGAYTGELFF
DNA: TGTGCCAGCAGCCCACAGGGGGCCTACACCGGGGAGCTGTTTTTT
size: NA
J: TRBJ2-2
D: TRBD1
length: 15
V: TRBV7-2

CDR3: CASSLGTGVRTDTQYF
DNA: TGTGCCAGCAGCTTGGGGACAGGAGTACGCACAGATACGCAGTATTTT
size: NA
J: TRBJ2-3
D: TRBD1
length: 16
V: TRBV5-8

CDR3: CASSSQGYQETQYF
DNA: TGTGCCAGCAGCTCCCAGGGGTACCAAGAGACCCAGTACTTC
size: NA
J: TRBJ2-5
D: NA
length: 14
V: TRBV7-8

CDR3: CASSESSYGVLYF
DNA: TGTGCCAGCAGTGAGTCTAGCTATGGTGTTTTGTATTTT
size: many
J: TRBJ2-3
D: NA
length: 13
V: TRBV2

CDR3: CASSPMTGIIDYTF
DNA: TGTGCCAGCAGCCCTATGACAGGGATTATTGACTACACCTTC
size: few
J: TRBJ1-2
D: TRBD1
length: 14
V: TRBV9

CDR3: CASSPLGSYGYTF
DNA: TGTGCCAGCAGTCCCTTGGGCAGCTATGGCTACACCTTC
size: NA
J: TRBJ1-2
D: NA
length: 13
V: TRBV6-5

CDR3: CASSIRGYDTEAFF
DNA: TGTGCCAGTAGTATCCGAGGGTACGACACTGAAGCTTTCTTT
size: NA
J: TRBJ1-1
D: NA
length: 14
V: TRBV19

CDR3: CASRLAGNADTQYF
DNA: TGCGCCAGCAGGCTAGCGGGAAATGCAGATACGCAGTATTTT
size: few
J: TRBJ2-3
D: TRBD2
length: 14
V: TRBV5-1

CDR3: CASSSDPVQAQHF
DNA: TGTGCCAGCAGCTCCGACCCTGTACAGGCCCAGCATTTT
size: NA
J: TRBJ1-5
D: NA
length: 13
V: TRBV5-4

CDR3: CASSQDPSGANNEQFF
DNA: TGCGCCAGCAGCCAAGATCCTAGCGGGGCTAACAATGAGCAGTTCTTC
size: few
J: TRBJ2-1
D: TRBD2
length: 16
V: TRBV4-1

CDR3: CASSLDGGGSPLHF
DNA: TGCGCCAGCAGCTTGGATGGGGGAGGTTCACCCCTCCACTTT
size: NA
J: TRBJ1-6
D: NA
length: 14
V: TRBV5-1

CDR3: CASSLLTGELFF
DNA: TGTGCCAGCAGCTTACTGACCGGGGAGCTGTTTTTT
size: NA
J: TRBJ2-2
D: NA
length: 12
V: TRBV7-2

CDR3: CASSLTAGGNTEAFF
DNA: TGTGCCAGCAGCTTGACGGCAGGGGGTAACACTGAAGCTTTCTTT
size: NA
J: TRBJ1-1
D: TRBD1
length: 15
V: TRBV7-2

CDR3: CASSLIPGVMQPQHF
DNA: TGTGCCAGCAGCTTAATTCCGGGAGTAATGCAGCCCCAGCATTTT
size: NA
J: TRBJ1-5
D: NA
length: 15
V: TRBV7-2

CDR3: CASSENTKTTYEQYF
DNA: TGTGCCAGCAGTGAGAACACAAAAACAACCTACGAGCAGTACTTC
size: once
J: TRBJ2-7
D: NA
length: 15
V: TRBV2

CDR3: CASSQEGEAFYEQYF
DNA: TGTGCCAGCAGCCAAGAGGGGGAGGCCTTCTACGAGCAGTACTTC
size: NA
J: TRBJ2-7
D: NA
length: 15
V: TRBV4-2

CDR3: CASSEWTPRRNTQYF
DNA: TGTGCCAGCAGTGAGTGGACTCCAAGAAGGAATACGCAGTATTTT
size: NA
J: TRBJ2-3
D: NA
length: 15
V: TRBV2

CDR3: CSVGAFEAFF
DNA: TGCAGCGTCGGAGCCTTTGAAGCTTTCTTT
size: NA
J: TRBJ1-1
D: NA
length: 10
V: TRBV29-1

CDR3: CASSSGGQPQHF
DNA: TGTGCCAGCAGCTCGGGAGGCCAGCCCCAGCATTTT
size: NA
J: TRBJ1-5
D: NA
length: 12
V: TRBV12-3/TRBV12-4

CDR3: CASSSGQGYEQYF
DNA: TGTGCCAGTAGTTCAGGACAGGGTTACGAGCAGTACTTC
size: NA
J: TRBJ2-7
D: TRBD1
length: 13
V: TRBV19

CDR3: CATSPGTGVDEQYF
DNA: TGTGCCACCAGTCCCGGGACAGGGGTTGACGAGCAGTACTTC
size: NA
J: TRBJ2-7
D: TRBD1
length: 14
V: TRBV24-1

CDR3: CASSPQGDTEAFF
DNA: TGTGCCAGCAGTCCCCAGGGGGACACTGAAGCTTTCTTT
size: NA
J: TRBJ1-1
D: TRBD1
length: 13
V: TRBV6-5

CDR3: CASGLSGTGGSGEQFF
DNA: TGTGCTAGTGGTTTGTCGGGCACCGGGGGGAGTGGTGAGCAGTTCTTC
size: NA
J: TRBJ2-1
D: TRBD2
length: 16
V: TRBV12-5